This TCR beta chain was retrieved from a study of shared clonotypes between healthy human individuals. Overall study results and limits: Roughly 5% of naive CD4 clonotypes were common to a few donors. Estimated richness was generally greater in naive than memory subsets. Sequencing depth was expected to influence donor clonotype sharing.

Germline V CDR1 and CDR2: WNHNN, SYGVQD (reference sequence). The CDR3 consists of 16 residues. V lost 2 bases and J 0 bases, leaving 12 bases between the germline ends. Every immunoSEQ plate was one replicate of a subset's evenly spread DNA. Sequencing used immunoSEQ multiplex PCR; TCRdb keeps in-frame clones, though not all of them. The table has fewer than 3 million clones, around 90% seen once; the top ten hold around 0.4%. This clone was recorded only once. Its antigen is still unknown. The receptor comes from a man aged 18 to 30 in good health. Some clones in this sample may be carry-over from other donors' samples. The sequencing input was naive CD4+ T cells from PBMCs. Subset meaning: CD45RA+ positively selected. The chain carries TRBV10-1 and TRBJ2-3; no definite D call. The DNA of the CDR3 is TGCGCCAGCAGTGAGGGCTACCTAGGGAGCACAGATACGCAGTATTTT. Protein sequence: CASSEGYLGSTDTQYF.